This T cell receptor (beta chain) stems from a study of OX40 agonist ivuxolimab in advanced cancers. Study context: Treatment of patients was with ivuxolimab, an agonistic anti-OX40 (CD134) antibody. General study points: CD4+ and CD8+ T cells in blood underwent clonal expansion by week 6 at 0.1 to 3.0 mg/kg.

Patients had blood sampled at baseline and again on cycle 4 day 1 and cycle 7 day 1. Profiled with immunoSEQ multiplex PCR; TCRdb holds only in-frame clones, not every one. The table has about 48,000 clones, 82% seen once. To note about this clone: Its antigen is undetermined.

The TCR was taken from an adult with an advanced solid tumor such as melanoma, head and neck, liver or kidney cancer. The material was CD4+ or CD8+ T cells sorted from blood, obtained in a trial of the OX40 agonist ivuxolimab.

This CDR3 is CASSQAGGSNYGYTF. For the CDR3, the DNA is TGTGCCAGCAGCCAGGCAGGGGGCTCTAACTATGGCTACACCTTC. The chain has TRBV4-2 and TRBJ1-2; TRBD1 aligns across 8 bases. The germline gives CDR1 LGHNA, CDR2 YNFKEQ. The length of the CDR3 is 15 residues. Trimming cost V 3 bases and J 0 bases; bases outside gene matches: 3.